This TCR beta chain was sequenced for a study of blood T cell repertoires in COVID-19. Study information: The samples span acute and convalescent COVID-19 from the United States, Italy and Spain.

The J segment lost 8 bases and the V segment lost 0 bases, leaving 3 bases of the junction unmatched. This CDR3 is 15 amino acids long. Germline V gene data show CDR1 as SGHRS and CDR2 as YFSETQ. How the authors handled the data: Estimates of nucleated cell counts were drawn from the amplification of reference gene primers. This table comes from immunoSEQ multiplex PCR, and its TCRdb copy is limited to in-frame clones, with some not included. V and J calls and clone size are copied from that table; D and trimming were computed from the DNA. The top ten clones hold less than 2.5% of a sample with 300,000 to 350,000 clones, 87% of them seen once.

The TCR was taken from a man between 18 and 29 years old with active or convalescent COVID-19. V gene TRBV5-1 combines with J gene TRBJ2-1, with 12 bases identical to TRBD2. Material: peripheral blood. CDR3 sequence (DNA): TGCGCCAGCAGCTTGGGACTAGCGGGAGTCGATGAGCAGTTCTTC. Amino acid sequence: CASSLGLAGVDEQFF.